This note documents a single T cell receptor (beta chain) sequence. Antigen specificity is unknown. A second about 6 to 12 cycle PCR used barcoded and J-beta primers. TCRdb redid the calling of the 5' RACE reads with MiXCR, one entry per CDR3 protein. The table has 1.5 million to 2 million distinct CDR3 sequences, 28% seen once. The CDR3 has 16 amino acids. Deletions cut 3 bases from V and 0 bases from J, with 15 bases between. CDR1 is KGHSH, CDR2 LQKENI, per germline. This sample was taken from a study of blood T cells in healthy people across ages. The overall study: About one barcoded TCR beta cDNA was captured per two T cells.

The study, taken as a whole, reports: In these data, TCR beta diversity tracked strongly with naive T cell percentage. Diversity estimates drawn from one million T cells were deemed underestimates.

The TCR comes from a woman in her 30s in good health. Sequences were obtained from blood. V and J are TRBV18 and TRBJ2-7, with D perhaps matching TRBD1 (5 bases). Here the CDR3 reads CASSPDKVGSSYEQYF. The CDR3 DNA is TGTGCCAGCTCACCGGACAAGGTGGGTAGCTCCTACGAGCAGTACTTC. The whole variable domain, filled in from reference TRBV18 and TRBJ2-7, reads NAGVMQNPRHLVRRRGQEARLRCSPMKGHSHVYWYRQLPEEGLKFMVYLQKENIIDESGMPKERFSAEFPKEGPSILRIQQVVRGDSAAYFCASSPDKVGSSYEQYFGPGTRLTVT.